This is a list of T cell receptor beta chains from one sample in a study of T-cell memory formation after mild COVID-19. MiXCR, run by TCRdb on the 5' RACE reads, gives a single entry per CDR3 protein. The repertoire holds 250,000 to 350,000 distinct CDR3 sequences, with 15% to 20% as singletons. The material sequenced was PBMCs or a T cell subset sorted from them (not recorded which). The receptors stem from a man younger than 30 who had mild COVID-19 (a few samples of this study predate the infection). Cell type and time point are not known. The CDR3 runs from the conserved cysteine through the conserved F or W. D genes are given only for firm matches. Some rows have no size entry. The others give once, few or many, or a class for an expanded clone.

cdr3_aa	cdr3_nt	v_call	clone_size	d_call	j_call
CASSNWGGWQETQYF	TGTGCCAGCAGCAACTGGGGTGGTTGGCAAGAGACCCAGTACTTC	TRBV12-3/TRBV12-4	many	.	TRBJ2-5
CASSVAGGGNEQFF	TGTGCCAGCAGCGTAGCTGGCGGGGGCAATGAGCAGTTCTTC	TRBV9	.	TRBD2	TRBJ2-1
CASHPGQTYEQYF	TGTGCCAGTCACCCGGGACAGACCTACGAGCAGTACTTC	TRBV21-1	.	.	TRBJ2-7
CASSVAGNTEAFF	TGTGCCAGCAGCGTAGCTGGGAACACTGAAGCTTTCTTT	TRBV9	few	.	TRBJ1-1
CASSLVAWRGAYNEQFF	TGTGCCAGCAGCTTAGTTGCATGGCGGGGGGCATACAATGAGCAGTTCTTC	TRBV7-2	few	TRBD2	TRBJ2-1
CASSARGAPNSPLHF	TGCGCCAGCAGCGCCCGGGGGGCACCGAATTCACCCCTCCACTTT	TRBV4-1	.	.	TRBJ1-6
CASSFGYLNTEAFF	TGCGCCAGCAGCTTTGGTTACCTGAACACTGAAGCTTTCTTT	TRBV5-1	few	.	TRBJ1-1
CASSEGRGATEFF	TGTGCCAGCAGTGAGGGTCGCGGGGCAACGGAGTTCTTC	TRBV6-4	many	.	TRBJ2-1
CSASPPRETQYF	TGCAGTGCGAGTCCTCCCCGCGAGACCCAGTACTTC	TRBV20-1	.	.	TRBJ2-5
CATSAALYTGELFF	TGTGCCACCTCAGCGGCCCTATACACCGGGGAGCTGTTTTTT	TRBV19	few	.	TRBJ2-2
CASSYGRVTDTQYF	TGTGCCAGCAGTTACGGCAGGGTTACAGATACGCAGTATTTT	TRBV6-5	few	.	TRBJ2-3
CASSSNGPYGYTF	TGTGCCAGCAGCTCGAATGGACCCTATGGCTACACCTTC	TRBV5-6	few	.	TRBJ1-2
CANQGLTDTQYF	TGTGCCAACCAAGGGCTTACAGATACGCAGTATTTT	TRBV7-9	few	.	TRBJ2-3
CASRDSGEGPSEQFF	TGTGCCAGCAGGGATAGCGGGGAGGGGCCGAGTGAGCAGTTCTTC	TRBV6-2/TRBV6-3	.	TRBD2	TRBJ2-1
CASSTRDRTWNEQFF	TGTGCCAGCAGCACACGGGACAGGACTTGGAATGAGCAGTTCTTC	TRBV5-4	.	TRBD1	TRBJ2-1
CSARGASGQARYPRNTEAFF	TGCAGTGCTAGGGGGGCCTCGGGACAGGCAAGGTACCCTCGAAACACTGAAGCTTTCTTT	TRBV20-1	.	TRBD1	TRBJ1-1
CASSLAIRSSYEQYF	TGTGCCAGCAGCTTAGCGATACGGAGCTCCTACGAGCAGTACTTC	TRBV7-2	few	.	TRBJ2-7
CAWDPAGGNEQFF	TGTGCCTGGGACCCAGCGGGGGGGAATGAGCAGTTCTTC	TRBV30	few	TRBD2	TRBJ2-1
CASSPLPGPTQYF	TGTGCCAGCAGCCCACTTCCCGGGCCCACGCAGTATTTT	TRBV7-6	few	.	TRBJ2-3
CASQPGGTNTGELFF	TGCGCCAGTCAACCTGGGGGGACGAACACCGGGGAGCTGTTTTTT	TRBV5-1	many	.	TRBJ2-2
CASSQDTGTGANVLTF	TGCGCCAGCAGCCAAGATACCGGAACCGGGGCCAACGTCCTGACTTTC	TRBV4-3	.	.	TRBJ2-6
CSVGTTLAGPEAFF	TGCAGCGTGGGTACAACATTAGCGGGGCCTGAAGCTTTCTTT	TRBV29-1	few	.	TRBJ1-1
CASSERIWGDTQYF	TGCGCCAGCTCGGAGCGGATTTGGGGCGATACGCAGTATTTT	TRBV5-1	few	.	TRBJ2-3
CASSLGDSHGTQYF	TGTGCCAGCAGCTTAGGGGACAGCCATGGGACCCAGTACTTC	TRBV11-2	few	TRBD1	TRBJ2-5
CASSQDAGLGLLEQFF	TGTGCCAGCAGCCAAGATGCGGGGCTCGGTCTCCTCGAGCAGTTCTTC	TRBV3-1	few	.	TRBJ2-1
CASSLAVGTQETQYF	TGTGCCAGCAGCTTGGCCGTCGGTACCCAAGAGACCCAGTACTTC	TRBV5-4	few	.	TRBJ2-5
CASSQDSGGAGEQFF	TGCGCCAGCAGCCAAGATTCCGGGGGGGCCGGTGAGCAGTTCTTC	TRBV4-1	large	TRBD2	TRBJ2-1
CASSSTSGSYGYTF	TGTGCCAGCAGTTCTACGTCCGGGTCCTATGGCTACACCTTC	TRBV7-9	few	.	TRBJ1-2
CSVERPRNYGYTF	TGCAGCGTTGAACGCCCCAGGAACTATGGCTACACCTTC	TRBV29-1	.	.	TRBJ1-2
CASRERGGTFNEQFF	TGTGCCAGCAGAGAACGGGGGGGCACTTTCAATGAGCAGTTCTTC	TRBV6-2/TRBV6-3	.	TRBD2	TRBJ2-1
CASSLDSANYGYTF	TGTGCCAGCAGTCTTGACAGCGCTAACTATGGCTACACCTTC	TRBV6-2/TRBV6-3	.	.	TRBJ1-2
CASSFRDRGPSSYEQYF	TGCGCCAGCAGTTTCCGGGACAGGGGCCCGAGCTCCTACGAGCAGTACTTC	TRBV23-1	few	TRBD1	TRBJ2-7
CASSRRQGNLRGGYTF	TGTGCCAGCAGCCGTCGTCAGGGAAACTTAAGGGGAGGCTACACCTTC	TRBV11-2	.	.	TRBJ1-2
CASSRGYRYTEAFF	TGTGCCAGCAGTCGGGGCTATAGGTACACTGAAGCTTTCTTT	TRBV9	.	.	TRBJ1-1
CASSQGAGGDTQYF	TGTGCCAGCAGCCAGGGGGCTGGGGGAGATACGCAGTATTTT	TRBV6-4	few	TRBD1	TRBJ2-3
CASSFNLETQYF	TGTGCCAGCAGCTTTAACCTGGAGACCCAGTACTTC	TRBV7-2	few	.	TRBJ2-5
CASSADRTTTDTQYF	TGCGCCAGCAGCGCCGACAGGACCACCACAGATACGCAGTATTTT	TRBV5-1	few	.	TRBJ2-3